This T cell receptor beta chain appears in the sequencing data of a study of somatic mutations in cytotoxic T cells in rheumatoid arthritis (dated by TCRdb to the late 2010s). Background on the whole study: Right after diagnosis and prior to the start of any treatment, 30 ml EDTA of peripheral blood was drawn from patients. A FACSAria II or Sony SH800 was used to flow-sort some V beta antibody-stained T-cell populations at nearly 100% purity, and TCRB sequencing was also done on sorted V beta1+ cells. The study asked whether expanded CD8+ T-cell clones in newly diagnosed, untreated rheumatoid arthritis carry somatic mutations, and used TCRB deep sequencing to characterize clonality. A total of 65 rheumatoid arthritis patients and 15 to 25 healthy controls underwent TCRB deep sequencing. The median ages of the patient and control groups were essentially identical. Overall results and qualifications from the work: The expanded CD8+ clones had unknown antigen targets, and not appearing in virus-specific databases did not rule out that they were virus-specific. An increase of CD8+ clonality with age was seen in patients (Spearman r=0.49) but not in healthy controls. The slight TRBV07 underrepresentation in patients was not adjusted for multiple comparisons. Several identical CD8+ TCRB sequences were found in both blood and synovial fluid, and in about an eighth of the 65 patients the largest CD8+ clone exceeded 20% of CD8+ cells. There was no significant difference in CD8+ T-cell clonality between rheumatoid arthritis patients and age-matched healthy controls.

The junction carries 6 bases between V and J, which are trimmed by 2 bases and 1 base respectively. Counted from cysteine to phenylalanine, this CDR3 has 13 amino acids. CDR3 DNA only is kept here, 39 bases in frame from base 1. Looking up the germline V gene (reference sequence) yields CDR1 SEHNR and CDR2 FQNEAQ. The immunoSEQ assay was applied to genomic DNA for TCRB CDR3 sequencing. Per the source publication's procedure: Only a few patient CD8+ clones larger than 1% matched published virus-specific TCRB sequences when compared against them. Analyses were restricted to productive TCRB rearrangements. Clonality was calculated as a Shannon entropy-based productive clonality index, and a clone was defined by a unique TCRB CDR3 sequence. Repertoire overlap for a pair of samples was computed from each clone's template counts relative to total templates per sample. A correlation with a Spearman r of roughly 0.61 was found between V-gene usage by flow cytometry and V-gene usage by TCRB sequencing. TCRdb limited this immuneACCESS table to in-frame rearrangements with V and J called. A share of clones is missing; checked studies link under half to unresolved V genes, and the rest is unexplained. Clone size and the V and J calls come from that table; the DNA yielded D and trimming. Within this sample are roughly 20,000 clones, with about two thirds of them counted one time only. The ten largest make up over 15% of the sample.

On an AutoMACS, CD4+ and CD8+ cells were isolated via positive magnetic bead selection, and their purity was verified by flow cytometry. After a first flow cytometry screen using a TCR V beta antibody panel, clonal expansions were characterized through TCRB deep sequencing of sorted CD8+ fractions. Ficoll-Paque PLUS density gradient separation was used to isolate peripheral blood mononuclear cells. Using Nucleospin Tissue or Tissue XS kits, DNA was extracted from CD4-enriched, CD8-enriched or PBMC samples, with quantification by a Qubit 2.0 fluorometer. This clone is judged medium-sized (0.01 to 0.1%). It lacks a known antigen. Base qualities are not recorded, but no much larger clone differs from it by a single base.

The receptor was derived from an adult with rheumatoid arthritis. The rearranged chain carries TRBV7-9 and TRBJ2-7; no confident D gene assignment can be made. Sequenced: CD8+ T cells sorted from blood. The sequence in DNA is TGTGCCAGCAGCTTACCGGAGTCCTACGAGCAGTACTTC. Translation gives CASSLPESYEQYF.